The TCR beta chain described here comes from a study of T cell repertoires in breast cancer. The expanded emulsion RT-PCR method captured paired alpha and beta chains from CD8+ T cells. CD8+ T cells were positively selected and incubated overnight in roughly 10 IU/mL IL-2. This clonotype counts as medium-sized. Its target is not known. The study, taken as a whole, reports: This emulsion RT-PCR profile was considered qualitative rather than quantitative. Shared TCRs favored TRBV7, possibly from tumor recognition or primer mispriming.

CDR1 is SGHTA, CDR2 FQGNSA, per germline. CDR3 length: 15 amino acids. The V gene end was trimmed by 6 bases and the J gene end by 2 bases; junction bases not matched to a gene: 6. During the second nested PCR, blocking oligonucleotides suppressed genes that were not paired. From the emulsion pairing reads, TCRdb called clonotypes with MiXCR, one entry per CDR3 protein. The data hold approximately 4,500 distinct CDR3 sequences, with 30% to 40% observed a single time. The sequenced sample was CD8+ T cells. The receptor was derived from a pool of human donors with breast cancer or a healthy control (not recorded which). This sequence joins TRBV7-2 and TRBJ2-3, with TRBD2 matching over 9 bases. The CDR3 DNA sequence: TGTGCCAGCAGGATAACTAGCGGGTACACAGATACGCAGTATTTT. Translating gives CASRITSGYTDTQYF. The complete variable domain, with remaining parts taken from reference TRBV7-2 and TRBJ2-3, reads GAGVSQSPSNKVTEKGKDVELRCDPISGHTALYWYRQSLGQGLEFLIYFQGNSAPDKSGLPSDRFSAERTGGSVSTLTIQRTQQEDSAVYLCASRITSGYTDTQYFGPGTRLTVL.